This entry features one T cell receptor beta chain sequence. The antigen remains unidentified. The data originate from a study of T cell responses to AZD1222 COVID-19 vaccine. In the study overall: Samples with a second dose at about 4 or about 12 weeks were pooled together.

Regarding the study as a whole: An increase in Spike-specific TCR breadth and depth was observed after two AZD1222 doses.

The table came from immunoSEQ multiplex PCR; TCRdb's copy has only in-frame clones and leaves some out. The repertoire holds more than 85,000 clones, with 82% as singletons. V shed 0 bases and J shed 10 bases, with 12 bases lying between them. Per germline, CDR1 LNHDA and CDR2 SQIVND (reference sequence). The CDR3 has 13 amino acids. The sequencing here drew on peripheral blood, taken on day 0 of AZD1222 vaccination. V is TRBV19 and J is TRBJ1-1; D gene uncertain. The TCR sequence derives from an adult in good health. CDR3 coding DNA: TGTGCCAGTAGTATAGACGTGACCCGGGGAGCTTTCTTT. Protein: CASSIDVTRGAFF.